Described below is a single T cell receptor beta chain sequence and its context. The protocol was immunoSEQ multiplex PCR, while the TCRdb copy is restricted to in-frame clones and leaves out a portion. The sample records 110,000 to 150,000 clones, less than 95% being singletons. The data derive from a study of T cell responses to AZD1222 COVID-19 vaccine. The CDR3 contains 20 residues. Germline CDR1 and CDR2: MDHEN and SYDVKM. Trimming took 4 bases from V and 5 from J; bases not matched to a gene: 20. The rearrangement joins TRBV28 to TRBJ1-6, with 7 positions matching TRBD1. The TCR was taken from an adult in good health. Here the sequenced sample was peripheral blood, taken on day 0 of AZD1222 vaccination. CDR3 protein: CASSSNYLGAEGAHNSPLHF. DNA of the CDR3: TGTGCCAGCAGTTCAAACTATCTAGGGGCGGAGGGGGCACATAATTCACCCCTCCACTTT.